Following are 21 T cell receptor beta chains from one sample sequenced in a study of cytomegalovirus exposure and HLA in healthy donors. In the PCR, 60 Vbeta and 13 Jbeta primers were used. Clones were sequenced by immunoSEQ multiplex PCR, and TCRdb holds only the in-frame ones, with some missing. The sample consists of approximately 44,000 clones, roughly 80% of them appearing once. The sequenced sample consisted of PBMCs. The source is a man aged 25 to 40 in good health and CMV-seronegative.

The chain has TRBV7-8 and TRBJ1-4, with TRBD1 matching 7 bases. The CDR3 spans 16 residues. The V segment lost 5 bases and the J segment 3 bases; nucleotides outside the gene matches: 9. Germline V gene data show CDR1 as SGHVS and CDR2 as FQNEAQ. The CDR3: CASSGNRGLANEKLFF. The CDR3 DNA follows: TGTGCCAGCAGCGGCAATAGGGGGCTGGCTAATGAAAAACTGTTTTTT.

The V gene is TRBV11-3, the J gene TRBJ2-2; TRBD1 is a possible D gene (6 bases). V was pared by 1 base and J by 6 bases, with 12 bases between. CDR1 is SGHNT and CDR2 is YENEEA in the germline V gene. The CDR3 runs 15 residues. CDR3: CASSLGTEIPGELFF. The CDR3 nucleotides are TGTGCCAGCAGCTTAGGGACAGAGATCCCCGGGGAGCTGTTTTTT.

This clone occurred a few times. The chain has TRBV10-3 and TRBJ1-4; unclear D gene. The V gene lost 8 bases and the J gene lost 1 base, with 14 bases spanning the gap. Germline CDR1 and CDR2: ENHRY and SYGVKD. The CDR3 extends over 15 amino acids. The CDR3 loop is CAISQAAVTNEKLFF. The CDR3 nucleotides are TGTGCCATCTCCCAGGCAGCCGTAACTAATGAAAAACTGTTTTTT.

This clone was seen a handful of times. This chain connects TRBV7-8 to TRBJ1-4; D is ambiguous. Trimming left V 0 bases short and J 5 bases short, with 10 bases between. Looked up from germline, CDR1 is SGHVS and CDR2 is FQNEAQ. The CDR3 runs to 15 residues. CDR3: CASSLARLPNEKLFF. The CDR3 coding sequence is TGTGCCAGCAGCTTAGCGCGGCTCCCCAATGAAAAACTGTTTTTT.

This chain uses TRBV5-4 with TRBJ2-1; possible D gene TRBD2, 6 bases. CDR1 and CDR2 (germline): SGHNT, YYREEE (reference sequence). V was shortened by 4 bases and J by 6 bases, with 20 bases between the two germline ends. The CDR3 spans 16 residues. CDR3 sequence (DNA): TGTGCCAGCAGCCCGGGCGGAGCACGGGGGACCAATGAGCAGTTCTTC. It is translated as CASSPGGARGTNEQFF.

The chain joins TRBV18 to TRBJ2-7; possibly TRBD2 for D (6 bases). There are 15 residues in the CDR3. V was trimmed by 3 bases and J by 2 bases, leaving 14 bases between them. CDR1 and CDR2 (germline): KGHSH, LQKENI. The DNA of the CDR3 is TGTGCCAGCTCACCTCGGCGGGAACTCCCCTACGAGCAGTACTTC. Its translation is CASSPRRELPYEQYF.

The chain combines TRBV28 with TRBJ2-3, with a weak D call TRBD2 (5 bases). The CDR3 is 17 amino acids. Between the trimmed V and J ends, which lost 6 bases and 0 bases, there was a span of 19 bases. Germline CDR1 MDHEN, CDR2 SYDVKM. CDR3 sequence: CASSFGSFSGSTDTQYF. CDR3 in DNA: TGTGCCAGCAGCTTTGGTTCGTTCAGCGGAAGCACAGATACGCAGTATTTT.

The CDR3 DNA is TGTGCCAGCGAGAACCTTTATGGCTACACCTTC. This encodes CASENLYGYTF. The chain combines TRBV28 with TRBJ1-2; D remains unclear. The CDR3 spans 11 residues. The V and J ends lost 8 bases and 5 bases respectively, with 9 bases between them. In germline, CDR1 is MDHEN, CDR2 SYDVKM.

The rearrangement uses TRBV29-1 and TRBJ2-5, with D tentatively TRBD2 (5 bases). The V gene's germline CDR1 is SQVTM and CDR2 ANQGSEA. The CDR3 has 12 residues. V was pared by 4 bases and J by 3 bases, with 9 bases between. For the CDR3, the DNA is TGCAGCGTTGGGTACGGGGAAGAGACCCAGTACTTC. Its protein product is CSVGYGEETQYF.

The chain recombines TRBV2 with TRBJ1-4; 11 bases are shared with TRBD1. The CDR3 sequence is 13 residues long. Germline V gene lookup returns CDR1 SNHLY and CDR2 FYNNEI. V dropped 7 bases and J dropped 8; count of bases not matched to a gene: 3. CDR3 region: CASTGTGGEKLFF. In nucleotides, the CDR3 is TGTGCCAGCACCGGGACAGGGGGAGAAAAACTGTTTTTT.

This rearrangement joins TRBV5-1 to TRBJ2-5, with a weak D call TRBD1 (5 bases). Near its end, the DNA agrees better with TRBJ2-7, so the J call may be wrong. CDR1 is SGHRS, CDR2 YFSETQ, per germline. The CDR3 extends over 15 amino acids. The CDR3 DNA sequence: TGCGCCAGCAGCTTGGCTGGACATCCCGTGAACGAGCAGTACTTC. Its translation: CASSLAGHPVNEQYF.

This rearrangement joins TRBV28 to TRBJ2-1, with D perhaps matching TRBD2 (5 bases). This CDR3 comprises 15 residues. Trimming shortened V by 8 bases and J by 0 bases, and 14 bases separated the two germline ends. CDR1 MDHEN and CDR2 SYDVKM come from the germline V gene. The CDR3 DNA follows: TGTGCCAGCGGAACGGACTCTCGCTCCTACAATGAGCAGTTCTTC. Translated: CASGTDSRSYNEQFF.

This clone has only one observation. The chain joins TRBV15 to TRBJ2-1; 8 bases are a match to TRBD2. The CDR3 runs to 15 residues. Germline CDR1 reads LNHNV; CDR2 reads YYDKDF (reference sequence). The V segment lost 0 bases and the J segment 6 bases; nucleotides outside the gene matches: 4. CDR3 loop: CATSRDIAGFNEQFF. The CDR3, as DNA: TGTGCCACCAGCAGAGATATAGCGGGGTTCAATGAGCAGTTCTTC.

This sequence joins TRBV2 and TRBJ1-2, with 10 bases matching TRBD1. The germline V gene encodes CDR1 SNHLY and CDR2 FYNNEI. With V trimmed by 11 bases and J by 2 bases, 8 bases remained unmatched. The length of the CDR3 is 14 residues. CDR3: CAGGTGATNYGYTF. The CDR3 coding sequence is TGTGCCGGCGGGACAGGGGCCACGAACTATGGCTACACCTTC.

This chain uses TRBV7-2 with TRBJ2-2; the match to TRBD2 covers 7 bases. Germline V gives CDR1 SGHTA, CDR2 FQGNSA. The ends lost 4 bases at V and 5 bases at J; junction bases unmatched: 10. The CDR3 length is 16 residues. Written as DNA, the CDR3 is TGTGCCAGCAGCTCTCTCGGCGGGAGATTAACCGGGGAGCTGTTTTTT. The encoded protein is CASSSLGGRLTGELFF.

This chain links TRBV4-1 with TRBJ2-2; possible D gene TRBD2, 6 bases. Germline CDR1 reads MGHRA; CDR2 reads YSYEKL. This CDR3 is built from 16 residues. Trimming removed 2 bases at V and 7 bases at J, with 17 bases between. CDR3 coding DNA: TGCGCCAGCAGCCAAACGATGACTAGTCCCTACGGGGAGCTGTTTTTT. Amino acid sequence: CASSQTMTSPYGELFF.

The rearrangement uses TRBV5-1 and TRBJ2-7, with D possibly matching TRBD2 (6 bases). The CDR3 is 13 amino acids. V lost 2 bases, J lost 2 bases, and 8 bases lay in between. The germline V gene has CDR1 SGHRS and CDR2 YFSETQ. CDR3 coding DNA: TGCGCCAGCAGCTTCCCGGGGGCCTACGAGCAGTACTTC. Amino acids: CASSFPGAYEQYF.

This clone has just a few counts. This chain links TRBV19 with TRBJ1-1; D might be TRBD1 (6 bases). V lost 7 bases, J lost 5 bases, and 17 bases lay in between. CDR3 length: 14 amino acids. Germline V lookup: CDR1 LNHDA, CDR2 SQIVND (reference sequence). CDR3: CASKGGLSRTEAFF. In DNA, the CDR3 is TGTGCCAGTAAGGGGGGGTTGTCTCGGACTGAAGCTTTCTTT. The full variable domain, its missing parts supplied by reference TRBV19 and TRBJ1-1, is DGGITQSPKYLFRKEGQNVTLSCEQNLNHDAMYWYRQDPGQGLRLIYYSQIVNDFQKGDIAEGYSVSREKKESFPLTVTSAQKNPTAFYLCASKGGLSRTEAFFGQGTRLTVV.

V and J are TRBV19 and TRBJ2-1, with 10 bases that match TRBD2. CDR3 size: 19 residues. Per germline, CDR1 LNHDA and CDR2 SQIVND (reference sequence). After removal of 9 bases from V and 1 base from J, the junction contained 18 bases not matched to a gene. The CDR3 loop is CASARTSGPGRGSYNEQFF. CDR3 nucleotides: TGTGCCAGCGCCCGGACTAGCGGCCCGGGGAGGGGTTCCTACAATGAGCAGTTCTTC.

V and J are TRBV21-1 and TRBJ1-4; the D segment call TRBD1 is taken from the table without a DNA check. TRBV21-1 is noted as a pseudogene. The CDR3 is 17 residues long. CDR3 DNA sequence: TGTGCCAGCAGCCAGGAAGCCCCGCCGGCAACTAATGAAAAACTGTTTTTT. As protein: CASSQEAPPATNEKLFF.

V is TRBV5-1 and J is TRBJ2-5; D is possibly TRBD1 (5 bases). This CDR3 region has 14 residues. The V and J ends lost 4 bases and 1 base respectively, with 11 bases between them. Germline lookup yields CDR1 SGHRS and CDR2 YFSETQ. CDR3 coding DNA: TGCGCCAGCAGCACACAGGTGTCCCAAGAGACCCAGTACTTC. It specifies CASSTQVSQETQYF. Together with reference TRBV5-1 and TRBJ2-5, the CDR3 gives the full variable domain: KAGVTQTPRYLIKTRGQQVTLSCSPISGHRSVSWYQQTPGQGLQFLFEYFSETQRNKGNFPGRFSGRQFSNSRSEMNVSTLELGDSALYLCASSTQVSQETQYFGPGTRLLVL.